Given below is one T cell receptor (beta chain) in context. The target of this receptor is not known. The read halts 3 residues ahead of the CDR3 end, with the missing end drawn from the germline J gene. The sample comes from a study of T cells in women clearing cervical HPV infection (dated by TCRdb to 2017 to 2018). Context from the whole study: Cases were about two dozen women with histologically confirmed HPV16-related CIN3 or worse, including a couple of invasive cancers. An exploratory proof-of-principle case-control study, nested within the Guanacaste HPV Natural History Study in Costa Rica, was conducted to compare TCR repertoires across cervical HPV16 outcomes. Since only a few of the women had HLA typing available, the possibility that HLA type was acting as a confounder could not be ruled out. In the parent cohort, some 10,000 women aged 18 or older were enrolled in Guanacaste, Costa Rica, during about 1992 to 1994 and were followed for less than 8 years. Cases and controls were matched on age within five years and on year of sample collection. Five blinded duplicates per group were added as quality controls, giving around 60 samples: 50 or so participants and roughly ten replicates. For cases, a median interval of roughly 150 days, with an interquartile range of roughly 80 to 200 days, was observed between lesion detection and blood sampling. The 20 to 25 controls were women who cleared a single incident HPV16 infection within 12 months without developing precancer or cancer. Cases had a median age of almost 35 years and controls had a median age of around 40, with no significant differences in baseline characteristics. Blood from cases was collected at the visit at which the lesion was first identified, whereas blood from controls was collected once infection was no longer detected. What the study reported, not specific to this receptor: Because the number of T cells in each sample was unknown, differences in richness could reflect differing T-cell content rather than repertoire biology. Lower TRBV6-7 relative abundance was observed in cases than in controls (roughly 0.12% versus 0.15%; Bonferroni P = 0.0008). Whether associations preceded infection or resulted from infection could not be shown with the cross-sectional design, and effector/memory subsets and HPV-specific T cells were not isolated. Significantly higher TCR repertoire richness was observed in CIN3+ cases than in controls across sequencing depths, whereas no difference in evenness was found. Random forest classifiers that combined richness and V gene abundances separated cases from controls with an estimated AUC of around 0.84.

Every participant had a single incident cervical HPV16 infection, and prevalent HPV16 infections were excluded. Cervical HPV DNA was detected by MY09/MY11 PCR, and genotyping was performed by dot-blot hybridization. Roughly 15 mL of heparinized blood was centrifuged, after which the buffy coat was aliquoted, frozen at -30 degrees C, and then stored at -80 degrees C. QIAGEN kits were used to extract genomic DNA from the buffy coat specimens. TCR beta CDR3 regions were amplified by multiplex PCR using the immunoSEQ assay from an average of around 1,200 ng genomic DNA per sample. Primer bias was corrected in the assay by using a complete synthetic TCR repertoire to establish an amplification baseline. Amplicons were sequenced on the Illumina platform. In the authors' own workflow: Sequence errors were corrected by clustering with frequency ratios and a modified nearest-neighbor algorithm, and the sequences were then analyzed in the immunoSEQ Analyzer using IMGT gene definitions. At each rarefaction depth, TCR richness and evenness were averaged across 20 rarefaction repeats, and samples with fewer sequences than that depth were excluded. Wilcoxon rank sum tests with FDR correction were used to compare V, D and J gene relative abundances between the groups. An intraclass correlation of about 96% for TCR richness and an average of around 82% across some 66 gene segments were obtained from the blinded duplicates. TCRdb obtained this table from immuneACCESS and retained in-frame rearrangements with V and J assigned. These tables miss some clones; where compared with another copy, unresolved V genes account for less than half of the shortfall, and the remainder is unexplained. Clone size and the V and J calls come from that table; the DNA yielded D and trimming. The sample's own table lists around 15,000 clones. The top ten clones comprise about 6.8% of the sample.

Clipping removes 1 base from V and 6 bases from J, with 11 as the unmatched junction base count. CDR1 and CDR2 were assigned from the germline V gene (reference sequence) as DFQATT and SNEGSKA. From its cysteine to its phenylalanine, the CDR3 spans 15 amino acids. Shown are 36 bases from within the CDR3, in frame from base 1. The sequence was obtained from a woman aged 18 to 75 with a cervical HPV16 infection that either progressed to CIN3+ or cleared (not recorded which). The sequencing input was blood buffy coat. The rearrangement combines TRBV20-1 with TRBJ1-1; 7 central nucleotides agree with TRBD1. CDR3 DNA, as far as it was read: TGCAGTGCTAGAGTAGGACAGGTACGGGCCGCTGAA. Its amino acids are CSARVGQVRAAE. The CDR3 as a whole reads CSARVGQVRAAEAFF.